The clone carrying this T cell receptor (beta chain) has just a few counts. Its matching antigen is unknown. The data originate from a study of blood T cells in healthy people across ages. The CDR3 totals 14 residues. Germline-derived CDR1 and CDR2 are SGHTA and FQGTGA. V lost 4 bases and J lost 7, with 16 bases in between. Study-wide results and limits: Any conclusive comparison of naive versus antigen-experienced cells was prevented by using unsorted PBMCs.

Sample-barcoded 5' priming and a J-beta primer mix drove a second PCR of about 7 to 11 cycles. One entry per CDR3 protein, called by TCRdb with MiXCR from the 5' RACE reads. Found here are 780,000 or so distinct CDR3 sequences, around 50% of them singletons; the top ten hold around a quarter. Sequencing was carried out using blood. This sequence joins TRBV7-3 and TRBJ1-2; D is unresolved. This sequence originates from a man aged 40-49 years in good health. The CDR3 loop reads CASSSDGNRGGYTF. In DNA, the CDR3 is TGTGCCAGCAGCTCCGACGGCAATAGAGGTGGCTACACCTTC.